This TCR beta chain is from a study of technical replicates of blood from a few donors. The V segment lost 4 bases and the J segment 8 bases; nucleotides outside the gene matches: 7. CDR3 length: 13 residues. In germline, CDR1 is SGHDT, CDR2 YYEEEE. Method: immunoSEQ multiplex PCR; TCRdb's copy keeps in-frame clones and lacks some. The sample comprises 75,000 to 90,000 clones, about 93% of which are singletons, and approximately 0.4% rests with the top ten. This chain uses TRBV5-6 with TRBJ2-3; 7 bases fit TRBD1. The receptor comes from a human donor in good health. The sequenced sample consisted of T cells isolated from PBMCs. The CDR3 DNA reads as TGTGCCAGCAGCGTGGACAGGACGGGTACGCAGTATTTT. Its protein is CASSVDRTGTQYF. Full variable domain (rest looked up from reference TRBV5-6 and TRBJ2-3): DAGVTQSPTHLIKTRGQQVTLRCSPKSGHDTVSWYQQALGQGPQFIFQYYEEEERQRGNFPDRFSGHQFPNYSSELNVNALLLGDSALYLCASSVDRTGTQYFGPGTRLTVL.